These T cell receptor beta chains were read from a single sample in a study of cytomegalovirus exposure and HLA in healthy donors. The assay was immunoSEQ multiplex PCR, and TCRdb's table has in-frame clones only and misses some. The sample yields 50,000 to 65,000 clones, 65% to 75% seen once. Specimen: PBMCs. Source of these receptors: a woman between 25 and 40 years old in good health and CMV-seronegative. CDR3s include the opening cysteine and the closing phenylalanine or tryptophan. Fields, in order: CDR3 DNA, CDR3 protein, D gene, V gene, J gene, clone size. A D gene is named only where the DNA matches it firmly. A row's size may be missing; if present it is once, few, many or a size class.

cdr3_nt: TGCGCCAGCAGCCAAGATGCGTTCACAACTAATGAAAAACTGTTTTTT; cdr3_aa: CASSQDAFTTNEKLFF; d_call: -; v_call: TRBV4-3; j_call: TRBJ1-4; clone_size: -
cdr3_nt: TGTGCCTGGAGTCCCACACTAGCGGGAGGCCCGAACACCGGGGAGCTGTTTTTT; cdr3_aa: CAWSPTLAGGPNTGELFF; d_call: TRBD2; v_call: TRBV30; j_call: TRBJ2-2; clone_size: -
cdr3_nt: TGTGCCAGCAGCTCTAGCGGGCGGGATACGCAGTATTTT; cdr3_aa: CASSSSGRDTQYF; d_call: TRBD2; v_call: TRBV11-3; j_call: TRBJ2-3; clone_size: -
cdr3_nt: TGTGCCAGCAGCCCGCCGGGGGGGGTCGGCGAAGCTTTCTTT; cdr3_aa: CASSPPGGVGEAFF; d_call: -; v_call: TRBV7-6; j_call: TRBJ1-1; clone_size: -
cdr3_nt: TGTGCCAGCAGCCTGCTTCGACTAGCGGGGAGCACAGATACGCAGTATTTT; cdr3_aa: CASSLLRLAGSTDTQYF; d_call: TRBD2; v_call: TRBV14; j_call: TRBJ2-3; clone_size: -
cdr3_nt: TGTGCCAGCAAAATCTATGCCGGGGAGCTGTTTTTT; cdr3_aa: CASKIYAGELFF; d_call: -; v_call: TRBV6-5; j_call: TRBJ2-2; clone_size: -
cdr3_nt: TGTGCCAGCAGCTCCCGGGCGACAGGGGGGGTCGGCGGCTATGGCTACACCTTC; cdr3_aa: CASSSRATGGVGGYGYTF; d_call: TRBD1; v_call: TRBV9; j_call: TRBJ1-2; clone_size: -
cdr3_nt: TGCGCCAGCAGCTTGGAGTCAGATTCACCCCTCCACTTT; cdr3_aa: CASSLESDSPLHF; d_call: -; v_call: TRBV5-1; j_call: TRBJ1-6; clone_size: -
cdr3_nt: TGCGCCAGCAGCCTCGGGACAGAAGATGAAAAACTGTTTTTT; cdr3_aa: CASSLGTEDEKLFF; d_call: TRBD1; v_call: TRBV5-1; j_call: TRBJ1-4; clone_size: -
cdr3_nt: TGTGCCAGCAGCCCCACCAGGGGCCGTTCTTTCCCAGATACGCAGTATTTT; cdr3_aa: CASSPTRGRSFPDTQYF; d_call: -; v_call: TRBV27; j_call: TRBJ2-3; clone_size: -
cdr3_nt: TGTGCCAGCAGCTTTGCGGGACCCTCCTACGAGCAGTACTTC; cdr3_aa: CASSFAGPSYEQYF; d_call: -; v_call: TRBV11-2; j_call: TRBJ2-7; clone_size: -
cdr3_nt: TGTGCCAGCAGTTTATTGGGACCGAGCGGGCCGGGAGGGGAGACCCAGTACTTC; cdr3_aa: CASSLLGPSGPGGETQYF; d_call: TRBD2; v_call: TRBV27; j_call: TRBJ2-5; clone_size: -
cdr3_nt: TGTGCCAGCAGGGCGACTAGGTTACCCCGGCCAGAGACCCAGTACTTC; cdr3_aa: CASRATRLPRPETQYF; d_call: -; v_call: TRBV13; j_call: TRBJ2-5; clone_size: -
cdr3_nt: TGTGCCAGCAGTTTACAGGGGGCCACTGAAGCTTTCTTT; cdr3_aa: CASSLQGATEAFF; d_call: TRBD1; v_call: TRBV10-3; j_call: TRBJ1-1; clone_size: few
cdr3_nt: TGTGCCAGCAGCTTAGTGGGAGGGGCAGAGACCCAGTACTTC; cdr3_aa: CASSLVGGAETQYF; d_call: TRBD2; v_call: TRBV11-2; j_call: TRBJ2-5; clone_size: once
cdr3_nt: TGTGCCAGCAGCGCCCAGGGGGCGCGGCAGCCCCAGCATTTT; cdr3_aa: CASSAQGARQPQHF; d_call: TRBD1; v_call: TRBV9; j_call: TRBJ1-5; clone_size: few
cdr3_nt: TGTGCCAGCAGCTTAATCTACATAAGCGGGAGGGCAAACGAGCAGTACTTC; cdr3_aa: CASSLIYISGRANEQYF; d_call: TRBD2; v_call: TRBV27; j_call: TRBJ2-7; clone_size: -
cdr3_nt: TGTGCCAGCACACCGGACAGGGGGCCCACAGATACGCAGTATTTT; cdr3_aa: CASTPDRGPTDTQYF; d_call: TRBD1; v_call: TRBV18; j_call: TRBJ2-3; clone_size: -
cdr3_nt: TGTGCCAGCAGCTTAGTAGAGACTCCCGTCTCGGGCTACACCTTC; cdr3_aa: CASSLVETPVSGYTF; d_call: -; v_call: TRBV7-9; j_call: TRBJ1-2; clone_size: few
cdr3_nt: TGTGCCAGCAGCGGGTGGACTAGCGGGAGGTGGACAGATACGCAGTATTTT; cdr3_aa: CASSGWTSGRWTDTQYF; d_call: TRBD2; v_call: TRBV7-2; j_call: TRBJ2-3; clone_size: -
cdr3_nt: TGCGCCAGCAGCCAAGGACTAGCGGGAGTTTTAGATACGCAGTATTTT; cdr3_aa: CASSQGLAGVLDTQYF; d_call: TRBD2; v_call: TRBV4-1; j_call: TRBJ2-3; clone_size: -
cdr3_nt: TGCAGCGTTGAAGATCGGGTGGATGAGCAGTTCTTC; cdr3_aa: CSVEDRVDEQFF; d_call: -; v_call: TRBV29-1; j_call: TRBJ2-1; clone_size: -
cdr3_nt: TGTGCCAGCAGTACAAATAGACAGTCAATGAACACTGAAGCTTTCTTT; cdr3_aa: CASSTNRQSMNTEAFF; d_call: -; v_call: TRBV27; j_call: TRBJ1-1; clone_size: -
cdr3_nt: TGTGCCAGCAGTGACGGGACTGGAAACACCATATATTTT; cdr3_aa: CASSDGTGNTIYF; d_call: -; v_call: TRBV2; j_call: TRBJ1-3; clone_size: -
cdr3_nt: TGTGCCAGCAGCATAGAGCGGGACAATGAGCAGTTCTTC; cdr3_aa: CASSIERDNEQFF; d_call: -; v_call: TRBV7-2; j_call: TRBJ2-1; clone_size: few
cdr3_nt: TGTGCCAGCAGCTTAGTAGCGGCAGGCCAAGAGACCCAGTACTTC; cdr3_aa: CASSLVAAGQETQYF; d_call: -; v_call: TRBV7-2; j_call: TRBJ2-5; clone_size: -
cdr3_nt: TGTGCCAGCAGCTTGGCCTTTAGAGGGGGCCTTAATGAAAAACTGTTTTTT; cdr3_aa: CASSLAFRGGLNEKLFF; d_call: TRBD1; v_call: TRBV5-8; j_call: TRBJ1-4; clone_size: -
cdr3_nt: TGCGCCAGCAGCACCATGACAGGGGACTATGGCTACACCTTC; cdr3_aa: CASSTMTGDYGYTF; d_call: TRBD1; v_call: TRBV5-1; j_call: TRBJ1-2; clone_size: -
cdr3_nt: TGTGCCAGCAATATCGGGGTGGCAGTTGGGTTGGGGGGCTACACCTTC; cdr3_aa: CASNIGVAVGLGGYTF; d_call: -; v_call: TRBV21-1; j_call: TRBJ1-2; clone_size: -
cdr3_nt: TGTGCCTGGGGGCGGAACAGGGGGCGCGATGGCTACACCTTC; cdr3_aa: CAWGRNRGRDGYTF; d_call: TRBD1; v_call: TRBV30; j_call: TRBJ1-2; clone_size: few
cdr3_nt: TGTGCCAGTAGTTCCGGGACAGTTTCGAGCGGGGAGCTGTTTTTT; cdr3_aa: CASSSGTVSSGELFF; d_call: TRBD1; v_call: TRBV19; j_call: TRBJ2-2; clone_size: -